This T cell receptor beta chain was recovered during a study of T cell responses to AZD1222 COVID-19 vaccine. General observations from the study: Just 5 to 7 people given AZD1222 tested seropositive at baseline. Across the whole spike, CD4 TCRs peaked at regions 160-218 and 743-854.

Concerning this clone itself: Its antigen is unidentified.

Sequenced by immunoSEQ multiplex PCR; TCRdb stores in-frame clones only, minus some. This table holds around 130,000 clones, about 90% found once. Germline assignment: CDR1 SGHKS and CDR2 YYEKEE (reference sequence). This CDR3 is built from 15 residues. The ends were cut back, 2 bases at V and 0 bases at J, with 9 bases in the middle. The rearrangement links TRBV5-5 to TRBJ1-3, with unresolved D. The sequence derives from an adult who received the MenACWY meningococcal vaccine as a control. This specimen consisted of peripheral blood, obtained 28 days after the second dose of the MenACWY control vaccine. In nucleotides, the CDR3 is TGTGCCAGCAGCTTCGGGATGACCTCTGGAAACACCATATATTTT. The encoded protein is CASSFGMTSGNTIYF. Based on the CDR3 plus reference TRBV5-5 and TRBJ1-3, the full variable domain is DAGVTQSPTHLIKTRGQQVTLRCSPISGHKSVSWYQQVLGQGPQFIFQYYEKEERGRGNFPDRFSARQFPNYSSELNVNALLLGDSALYLCASSFGMTSGNTIYFGEGSWLTVV.